This T cell receptor beta chain was documented in a study of vaccination and CD4 T cells after COVID-19. Study at large: Two Hispanic individuals were among six male and four female convalescent patients. Drawing of post-COVID samples took place a median around 100 days after diagnosis (range 35 to 161).

The junction had 6 bases not matched to a gene; V was cut back by 0 bases and J by 5 bases. Per germline, CDR1 SGDLS and CDR2 YYNGEE. CDR3 length equals 17 residues. Cultured CD4+ T-cell DNA underwent Oncomine TCR Beta short-read sequencing. MiXCR, applied by TCRdb to the PCR reads, yields one record per CDR3 protein. Seen here are thousands of distinct CDR3 sequences, roughly 35% observed once, and the top ten hold under 35%. To note about this clonotype: What it binds is not known.

Described treatment: roughly ten-day PBMC culture with coronavirus spike peptide pools or control peptides (ViraFEST assay). The chain couples TRBV9 to TRBJ2-2; 11 bases are a match to TRBD2. The sample comprised cultured CD4+ T cells from blood. This TCR came from a human donor with COVID-19. Here the CDR3 reads CASSVAASGGRTGELFF. CDR3 DNA sequence: TGTGCCAGCAGCGTAGCCGCTAGCGGGGGGCGTACCGGGGAGCTGTTTTTT.